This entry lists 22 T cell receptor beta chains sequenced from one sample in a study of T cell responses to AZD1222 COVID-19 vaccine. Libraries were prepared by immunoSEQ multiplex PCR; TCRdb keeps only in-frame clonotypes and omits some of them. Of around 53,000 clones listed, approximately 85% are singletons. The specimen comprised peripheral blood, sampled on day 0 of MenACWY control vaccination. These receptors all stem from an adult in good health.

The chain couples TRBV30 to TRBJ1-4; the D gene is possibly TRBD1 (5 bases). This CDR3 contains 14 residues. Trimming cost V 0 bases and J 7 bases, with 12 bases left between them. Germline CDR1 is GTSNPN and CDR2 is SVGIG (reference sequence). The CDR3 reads CAWSVSGGGEKLFF. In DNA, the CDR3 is TGTGCCTGGAGTGTATCGGGGGGTGGTGAAAAACTGTTTTTT.

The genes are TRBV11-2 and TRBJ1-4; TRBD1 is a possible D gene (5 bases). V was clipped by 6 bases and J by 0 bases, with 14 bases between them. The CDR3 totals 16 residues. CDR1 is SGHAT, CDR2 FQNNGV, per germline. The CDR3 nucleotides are TGTGCCAGCAGTCTCTTGGGGGGAGCAACTAATGAAAAACTGTTTTTT. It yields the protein CASSLLGGATNEKLFF.

The CDR3 spells CASSVGLLGAGELFF. The CDR3, as DNA: TGTGCCAGCAGCGTAGGACTACTAGGTGCCGGGGAGCTGTTTTTT. The chain links TRBV9 to TRBJ2-2, with D perhaps matching TRBD2 (5 bases). CDR3 length: 15 residues. Germline CDR1 reads SGDLS; CDR2 reads YYNGEE. The V gene lost 0 bases and the J gene lost 6 bases, with 12 bases spanning the gap.

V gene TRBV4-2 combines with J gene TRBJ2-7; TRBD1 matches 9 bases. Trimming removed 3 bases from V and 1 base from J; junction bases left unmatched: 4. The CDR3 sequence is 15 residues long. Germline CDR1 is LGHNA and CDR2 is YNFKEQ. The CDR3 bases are TGTGCCAGCAGCCACCCCGGGACAGGGTCCTACGAGCAGTACTTC. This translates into CASSHPGTGSYEQYF.

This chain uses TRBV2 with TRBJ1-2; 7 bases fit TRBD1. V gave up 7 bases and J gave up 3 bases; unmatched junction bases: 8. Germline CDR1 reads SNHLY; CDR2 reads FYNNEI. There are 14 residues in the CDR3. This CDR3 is CASTPGQTHYGYTF. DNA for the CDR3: TGTGCCAGCACCCCGGGACAGACCCACTATGGCTACACCTTC.

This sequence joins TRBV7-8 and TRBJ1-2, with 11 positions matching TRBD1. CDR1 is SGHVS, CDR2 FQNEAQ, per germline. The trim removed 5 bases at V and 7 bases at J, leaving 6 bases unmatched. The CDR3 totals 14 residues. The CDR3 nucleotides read TGTGCCAGCAGCAACCGGGACAGGGGGTCTGGCTACACCTTC. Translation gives CASSNRDRGSGYTF. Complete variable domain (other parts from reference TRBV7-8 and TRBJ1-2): GAGVSQSPRYKVAKRGQDVALRCDPISGHVSLFWYQQALGQGPEFLTYFQNEAQLDKSGLPSDRFFAERPEGSVSTLKIQRTQQEDSAVYLCASSNRDRGSGYTFGSGTRLTVV.

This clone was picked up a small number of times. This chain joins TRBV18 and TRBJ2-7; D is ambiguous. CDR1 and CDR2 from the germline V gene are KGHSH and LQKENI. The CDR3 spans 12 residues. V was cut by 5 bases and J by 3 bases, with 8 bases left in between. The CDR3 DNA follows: TGTGCCAGCTCAGGTATAAACTACGAGCAGTACTTC. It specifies CASSGINYEQYF. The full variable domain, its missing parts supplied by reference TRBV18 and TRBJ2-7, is NAGVMQNPRHLVRRRGQEARLRCSPMKGHSHVYWYRQLPEEGLKFMVYLQKENIIDESGMPKERFSAEFPKEGPSILRIQQVVRGDSAAYFCASSGINYEQYFGPGTRLTVT.

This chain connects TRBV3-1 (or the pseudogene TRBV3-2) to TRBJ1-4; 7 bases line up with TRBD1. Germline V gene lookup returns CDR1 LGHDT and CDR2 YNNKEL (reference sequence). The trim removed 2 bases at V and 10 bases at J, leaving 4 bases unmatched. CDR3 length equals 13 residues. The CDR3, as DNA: TGTGCCAGCAGCCAAAGGGGGCCCGGAAAACTGTTTTTT. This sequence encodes CASSQRGPGKLFF.

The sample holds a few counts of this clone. DNA for the CDR3: TGTGCCAGCAGCCCCTCGGGACTAGCGGGCACCACAGATACGCAGTATTTT. It codes for CASSPSGLAGTTDTQYF. This chain connects TRBV5-6 to TRBJ2-3; TRBD2 matches 12 bases. Trimming cost V 4 bases and J 2 bases; bases outside gene matches: 8. Per germline, CDR1 SGHDT and CDR2 YYEEEE. This CDR3 region has 17 residues.

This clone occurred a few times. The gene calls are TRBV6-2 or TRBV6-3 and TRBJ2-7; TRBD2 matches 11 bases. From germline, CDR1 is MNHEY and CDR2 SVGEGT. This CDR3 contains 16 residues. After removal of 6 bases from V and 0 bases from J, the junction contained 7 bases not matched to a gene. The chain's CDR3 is CASSLGLAEHSYEQYF. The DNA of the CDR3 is TGTGCCAGCAGCCTGGGACTAGCGGAACACTCCTACGAGCAGTACTTC.

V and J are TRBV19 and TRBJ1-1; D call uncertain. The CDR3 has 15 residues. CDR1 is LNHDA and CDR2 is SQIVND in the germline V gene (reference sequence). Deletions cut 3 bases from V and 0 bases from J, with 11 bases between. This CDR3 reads CASSMGGVMNTEAFF. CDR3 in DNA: TGTGCCAGTAGTATGGGCGGTGTCATGAACACTGAAGCTTTCTTT.

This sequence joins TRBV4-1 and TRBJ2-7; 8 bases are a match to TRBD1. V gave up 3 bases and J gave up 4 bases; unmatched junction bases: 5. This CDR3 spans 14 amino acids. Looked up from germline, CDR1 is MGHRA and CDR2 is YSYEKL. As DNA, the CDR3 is TGCGCCAGCAGCCACTCAGGACAGGGTTACGAGCAGTACTTC. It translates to CASSHSGQGYEQYF.

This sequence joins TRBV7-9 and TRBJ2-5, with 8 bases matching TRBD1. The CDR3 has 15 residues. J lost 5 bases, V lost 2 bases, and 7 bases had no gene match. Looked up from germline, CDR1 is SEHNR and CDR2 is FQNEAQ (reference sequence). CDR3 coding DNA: TGTGCCAGCAGCTTAAGTCAGGGGGCCGTGGAGACCCAGTACTTC. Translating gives CASSLSQGAVETQYF.

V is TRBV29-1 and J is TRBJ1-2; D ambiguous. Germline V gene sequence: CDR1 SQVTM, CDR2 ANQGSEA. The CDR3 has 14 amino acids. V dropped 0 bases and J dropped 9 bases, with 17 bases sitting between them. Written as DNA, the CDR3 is TGCAGCGTTGAAGAACGTCAGGACCTTGTATGCTACACCTTC. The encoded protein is CSVEERQDLVCYTF.

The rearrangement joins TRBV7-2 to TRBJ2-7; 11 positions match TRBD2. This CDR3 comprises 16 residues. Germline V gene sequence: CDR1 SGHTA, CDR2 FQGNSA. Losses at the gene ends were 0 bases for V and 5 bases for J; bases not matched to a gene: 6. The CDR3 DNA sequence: TGTGCCAGCAGCTTAGCTTCTAGCGGGAGGATAAACGAGCAGTACTTC. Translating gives CASSLASSGRINEQYF.

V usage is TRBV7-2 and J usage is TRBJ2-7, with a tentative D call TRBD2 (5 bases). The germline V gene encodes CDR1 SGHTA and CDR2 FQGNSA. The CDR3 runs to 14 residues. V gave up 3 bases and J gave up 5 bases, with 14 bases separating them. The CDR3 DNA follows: TGTGCCAGCAGCTTGACCGGGATTCGGGACGAGCAGTACTTC. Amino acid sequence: CASSLTGIRDEQYF.

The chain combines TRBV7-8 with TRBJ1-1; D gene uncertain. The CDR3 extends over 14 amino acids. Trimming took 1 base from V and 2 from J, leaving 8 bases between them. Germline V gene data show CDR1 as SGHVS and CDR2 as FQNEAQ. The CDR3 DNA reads TGTGCCAGCAGCTTAGTGGCGGGAAACACTGAAGCTTTCTTT. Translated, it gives CASSLVAGNTEAFF.

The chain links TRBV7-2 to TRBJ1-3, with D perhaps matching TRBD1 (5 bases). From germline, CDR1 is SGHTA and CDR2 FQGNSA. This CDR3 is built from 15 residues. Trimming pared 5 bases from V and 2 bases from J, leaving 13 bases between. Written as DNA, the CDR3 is TGTGCCAGCAGCCCCCCCGGGGCACCTGGAAACACCATATATTTT. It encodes CASSPPGAPGNTIYF.

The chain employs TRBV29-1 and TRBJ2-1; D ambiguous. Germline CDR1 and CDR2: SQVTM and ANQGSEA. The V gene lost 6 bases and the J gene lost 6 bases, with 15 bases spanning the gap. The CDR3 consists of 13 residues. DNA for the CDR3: TGCAGCGTGCTGCAAGACCCGTTCAATGAGCAGTTCTTC. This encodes CSVLQDPFNEQFF.

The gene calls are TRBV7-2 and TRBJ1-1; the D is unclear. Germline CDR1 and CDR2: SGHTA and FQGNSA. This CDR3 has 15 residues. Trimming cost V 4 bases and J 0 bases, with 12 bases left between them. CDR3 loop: CASSSSSMLNTEAFF. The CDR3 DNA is TGTGCCAGCAGCTCATCCTCGATGCTGAACACTGAAGCTTTCTTT.

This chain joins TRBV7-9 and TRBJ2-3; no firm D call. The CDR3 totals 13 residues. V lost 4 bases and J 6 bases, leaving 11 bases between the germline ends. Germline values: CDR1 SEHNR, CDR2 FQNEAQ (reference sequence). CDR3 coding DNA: TGTGCCAGCAGCTACGACTCGTCGGATACGCAGTATTTT. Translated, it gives CASSYDSSDTQYF.

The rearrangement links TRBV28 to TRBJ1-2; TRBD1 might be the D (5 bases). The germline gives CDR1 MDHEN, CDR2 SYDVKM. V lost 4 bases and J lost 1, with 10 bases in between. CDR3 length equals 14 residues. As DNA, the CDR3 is TGTGCCAGCAGTTATTACAGGAGTAACTATGGCTACACCTTC. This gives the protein CASSYYRSNYGYTF.